Listed here are 28 T cell receptor beta chains from one sample, sequenced in a study of blood T cell repertoires in COVID-19. Using immunoSEQ multiplex PCR, the repertoire was profiled, and TCRdb retains in-frame clones only, with some absent. The sample lists around 200,000 clones, roughly 80% occurring once. Sequenced input: peripheral blood. The source is a woman of 80 years or more with acute or convalescent COVID-19.

J is TRBJ2-7 and V is TRBV7-2; 8 bases map to TRBD1. The CDR3 covers 14 residues. Germline V gene data show CDR1 as SGHTA and CDR2 as FQGNSA. V lost 4 bases to trimming and J lost 0 bases; unmatched junction nucleotides: 2. The CDR3 is CASSWGQASYEQYF. In DNA form, the CDR3 reads TGTGCCAGCAGCTGGGGACAGGCCTCCTACGAGCAGTACTTC.

The CDR3 nucleotides are TGTGCCAGCAGCCCTGGACAGGGGAGCACTGAAGCTTTCTTT. Encoded protein: CASSPGQGSTEAFF. The gene calls are TRBV7-3 and TRBJ1-1; TRBD1 matches 9 bases. CDR1 and CDR2 from the germline V gene are SGHTA and FQGTGA. V trimming: 5 bases; J trimming: 4 bases; junction bases outside the gene matches: 5. The CDR3 sequence is 14 residues long.

The chain carries TRBV19 and TRBJ1-2; D gene uncertain. Germline CDR1 is LNHDA and CDR2 is SQIVND (reference sequence). This CDR3 spans 14 amino acids. The V end lost 5 bases, the J end lost 1 base, and 11 bases lay between the germline ends. CDR3 sequence (DNA): TGTGCCAGTAGTGCGACCGGGAGTAACTATGGCTACACCTTC. It encodes CASSATGSNYGYTF.

CDR3 sequence (DNA): TGTGCCAGCAGCCCCATCCGGGACAGGGGGGGCTACACCTTC. The encoded protein is CASSPIRDRGGYTF. The chain is built from TRBV28 and TRBJ1-2; 11 nucleotides match TRBD1. V trimming: 6 bases; J trimming: 8 bases; junction bases outside the gene matches: 8. Germline CDR1 is MDHEN and CDR2 is SYDVKM. CDR3 length equals 14 residues.

This rearrangement joins TRBV5-1 to TRBJ1-5; D is undetermined. The CDR3 is 13 residues long. CDR1 is SGHRS, CDR2 YFSETQ, per germline. Trimming took 0 bases from V and 3 from J, leaving 4 bases between them. The CDR3 sequence is CASSLDTNQPQHF. Here the CDR3 DNA reads TGCGCCAGCAGCTTGGACACCAATCAGCCCCAGCATTTT.

This chain links TRBV6-4 with TRBJ2-3, with 10 bases identical to TRBD1. The V and J ends lost 6 bases and 2 bases, in that order; junction bases with no gene match: 5. From germline, CDR1 is MRHNA and CDR2 SNTAGT. This CDR3 is built from 15 residues. Here the CDR3 DNA reads TGTGCCAGCAGCCGACAGGGGGCTGTCACAGATACGCAGTATTTT. Translation gives CASSRQGAVTDTQYF.

With respect to this clone: The junction shows a germline mismatch at one end, possibly a read error. The V gene is TRBV7-2, the J gene TRBJ1-5; 7 bases match TRBD1. The CDR3 has 15 residues. In germline, CDR1 is SGHTA, CDR2 FQGNSA. CDR3 nucleotides: TGTGCCAGCAGCTTTATTGGACAGGCCAATCGGCCCCAGCATTTT. This encodes CASSFIGQANRPQHF.

This clone came up once. The chain combines TRBV21-1 with TRBJ2-7; the D call of TRBD2 is as the table states it, not checked on the DNA. TRBV21-1 is assigned pseudogene status. The CDR3 contains 18 residues. CDR3 residues: CASSKALPLAGISYEQYF. CDR3 nucleotide sequence: TGTGCCAGCAGCAAAGCGCTCCCACTAGCGGGGATCTCCTACGAGCAGTACTTC.

J is TRBJ1-2 and V is TRBV3-1 (or the pseudogene TRBV3-2); D not resolved. The length of the CDR3 is 15 residues. The germline V and J ends were trimmed by 4 bases and 4 bases, with 16 bases remaining between them. Germline CDR1 is LGHDT and CDR2 is YNNKEL (reference sequence). CDR3: CASSPTAQTSYGYTF. The CDR3 DNA is TGTGCCAGCAGCCCTACAGCCCAGACCTCCTATGGCTACACCTTC.

V usage is TRBV7-3 and J usage is TRBJ2-1; D may be TRBD1 (5 bases). The CDR3 contains 15 residues. The germline V gene encodes CDR1 SGHTA and CDR2 FQGTGA. Trimming left V 5 bases short and J 0 bases short, with 11 bases between. The CDR3 bases are TGTGCCAGCAGCCCACAGGATAGCTCCTACAATGAGCAGTTCTTC. Translated: CASSPQDSSYNEQFF. The full variable domain, with the rest looked up from reference TRBV7-3 and TRBJ2-1, is GAGVSQTPSNKVTEKGKYVELRCDPISGHTALYWYRQSLGQGPEFLIYFQGTGAADDSGLPNDRFFAVRPEGSVSTLKIQRTERGDSAVYLCASSPQDSSYNEQFFGPGTRLTVL.

This chain joins TRBV6-5 and TRBJ1-5, with a weak D call TRBD1 (5 bases). The germline V and J ends were trimmed by 0 bases and 0 bases, with 9 bases remaining between them. The CDR3 is made up of 16 amino acids. In germline, CDR1 is MNHEY, CDR2 SVGAGI. CDR3 sequence: CASSYSQRGSNQPQHF. DNA of the CDR3: TGTGCCAGCAGTTACTCTCAAAGGGGTAGCAATCAGCCCCAGCATTTT.

This clone was detected only once. V and J are TRBV4-3 and TRBJ2-5, with TRBD2 matching 12 bases. V shed 0 bases, J shed 5 bases, and the junction held 7 bases outside the gene matches. Germline V gene lookup returns CDR1 LGHNA and CDR2 YSLEER. CDR3 length equals 17 residues. This CDR3 reads CASSQEASGGAGETQYF. The DNA of the CDR3 is TGCGCCAGCAGCCAAGAGGCTAGCGGGGGGGCGGGTGAGACCCAGTACTTC.

The chain recombines TRBV19 with TRBJ1-1, with D maybe TRBD1 (5 bases). CDR3 length: 13 residues. Germline V CDR1 and CDR2: LNHDA, SQIVND (reference sequence). V was pared by 8 bases and J by 1 base, with 11 bases between. For the CDR3, the DNA is TGTGCCAGTTTTCCCCAGGGGAACACTGAAGCTTTCTTT. It specifies CASFPQGNTEAFF. The variable domain in full, completed from reference TRBV19 and TRBJ1-1, reads DGGITQSPKYLFRKEGQNVTLSCEQNLNHDAMYWYRQDPGQGLRLIYYSQIVNDFQKGDIAEGYSVSREKKESFPLTVTSAQKNPTAFYLCASFPQGNTEAFFGQGTRLTVV.

In this sample, this clone turned up once. The chain is built from TRBV10-1 and TRBJ2-7, with 10 positions matching TRBD1. V lost 3 bases and J lost 2; bases outside the gene matches: 7. In germline, CDR1 is WNHNN, CDR2 SYGVQD (reference sequence). This CDR3 contains 16 residues. The CDR3 sequence is CASSDGPGTGAYEQYF. The CDR3 DNA is TGCGCCAGCAGTGATGGACCCGGGACAGGGGCCTACGAGCAGTACTTC.

The chain couples TRBV14 to TRBJ2-2; D not certain. The CDR3 runs 15 residues. Trimming took off 3 bases at V and 3 bases at J, with 11 bases between the two ends. In germline, CDR1 is SGHDN, CDR2 FVKESK. This CDR3 is CASSHRYLDTGELFF. In DNA, the CDR3 is TGTGCCAGCAGCCATCGGTACCTAGACACCGGGGAGCTGTTTTTT.

This clone has more than one count but fewer than ten. The chain links TRBV30 to TRBJ1-6; D is perhaps TRBD1 (6 bases). Germline V gives CDR1 GTSNPN, CDR2 SVGIG (reference sequence). The CDR3 sequence is 17 residues long. V was trimmed by 4 bases and J by 5 bases, leaving 21 bases between them. DNA of the CDR3: TGTGCCTGGATCCCCTGGGGCAGGGGTCAGGATAATTCACCCCTCCACTTT. Protein product: CAWIPWGRGQDNSPLHF.

The rearrangement uses TRBV19 and TRBJ1-2; 10 bases agree with TRBD1. The junction had 12 bases not matched to a gene; V was cut back by 5 bases and J by 0 bases. This CDR3 is 18 amino acids long. Germline assignment: CDR1 LNHDA and CDR2 SQIVND (reference sequence). The DNA of the CDR3 is TGTGCCAGTAGTCCCACTCGGACAGGGGGAACTTCTAACTATGGCTACACCTTC. It is translated as CASSPTRTGGTSNYGYTF.

The rearrangement joins TRBV6-5 to TRBJ1-2; 8 bases line up with TRBD1. Germline assignment: CDR1 MNHEY and CDR2 SVGAGI. The CDR3 is 14 amino acids. V lost 8 bases and J lost 8; bases outside the gene matches: 13. This CDR3 reads CASQWTGTAQGYTF. The DNA of the CDR3 is TGTGCCAGCCAATGGACAGGGACGGCACAAGGCTACACCTTC.

The V and J genes are TRBV11-3 and TRBJ2-1, with 10 bases fitting TRBD1. Per the germline V gene, CDR1 is SGHNT and CDR2 is YENEEA. The CDR3 has 14 residues. Unmatched junction bases numbered 5, after V lost 6 bases and J lost 6 bases. CDR3 region: CASRPGTGVNEQFF. The DNA for the CDR3 is TGTGCCAGCAGGCCCGGGACAGGGGTCAATGAGCAGTTCTTC.

This clone was seen a handful of times. V usage is TRBV7-9 and J usage is TRBJ2-7; the D gene is possibly TRBD2 (5 bases). CDR1 and CDR2 from the germline V gene are SEHNR and FQNEAQ (reference sequence). Trimming took 10 bases from V and 0 from J, leaving 10 bases between them. There are 12 residues in the CDR3. CDR3 DNA sequence: TGTGCCACCGCGGAGGACTCCTACGAGCAGTACTTC. As protein: CATAEDSYEQYF.

The CDR3 nucleotides are TGTGCCAGCAGCCCCGGACAGGGGGCGGGCAATCAGCCCCAGCATTTT. Its translation: CASSPGQGAGNQPQHF. The rearrangement links TRBV7-9 to TRBJ1-5, with 11 bases identical to TRBD1. The CDR3 is made up of 16 amino acids. V was clipped by 5 bases and J by 2 bases; unmatched bases: 5. CDR1 and CDR2 from the germline V gene are SEHNR and FQNEAQ (reference sequence).

In its sample, this clone was seen once. This chain joins TRBV12-5 and TRBJ2-1; tentative D call: TRBD1 (6 bases). Trimming cost V 1 base and J 7 bases, with 11 bases left between them. The CDR3 has 14 amino acids. CDR1 and CDR2 (germline): LGHNT, FRNRAP. The CDR3 region is CASGLDLTGNEQFF. The CDR3 nucleotides read TGTGCTAGTGGTTTGGACCTGACAGGAAATGAGCAGTTCTTC.

V gene TRBV12-3 or TRBV12-4 combines with J gene TRBJ2-7, with D perhaps TRBD1 (6 bases). CDR3 length equals 12 residues. The V end was cut by 6 bases, the J end by 4 bases, with 10 bases between. The CDR3 sequence: CASSRTGYEQYF. CDR3 DNA sequence: TGTGCCAGCAGCCGTACAGGGTACGAGCAGTACTTC.

This clone showed up just a few times. This chain connects TRBV5-1 to TRBJ2-4; TRBD2 aligns across 8 bases. The CDR3 runs 17 residues. V shed 0 bases, J shed 7 bases, and the junction held 12 bases outside the gene matches. Germline assignment: CDR1 SGHRS and CDR2 YFSETQ. The CDR3 bases are TGCGCCAGCAGCTTGGCCGGTCCCGGGAGGGCCGTGAACATTCAGTACTTC. It is translated as CASSLAGPGRAVNIQYF.

DNA for the CDR3: TGCGCCAGCAGCCAAGCATCGCTAGCGGTACACAATGAGCAGTTCTTC. Translated: CASSQASLAVHNEQFF. The V gene is TRBV4-1, the J gene TRBJ2-1, with 7 bases identical to TRBD2. The CDR3 totals 16 residues. V was clipped by 1 base and J by 5 bases; unmatched bases: 8. Looked up from germline, CDR1 is MGHRA and CDR2 is YSYEKL.

The chain recombines TRBV6-5 with TRBJ1-1; D gene uncertain. CDR1 and CDR2 (germline): MNHEY, SVGAGI. The CDR3 consists of 13 residues. Trimming pared 5 bases from V and 1 base from J, leaving 8 bases between. The CDR3 DNA is TGTGCCAGCAGTCTGAGGTCGAACACTGAAGCTTTCTTT. Its translation: CASSLRSNTEAFF.

The count of this clone is one. The chain has TRBV30 and TRBJ1-2; the D gene is possibly TRBD1 (6 bases). Germline V gene sequence: CDR1 GTSNPN, CDR2 SVGIG (reference sequence). There are 15 residues in the CDR3. The V gene lost 3 bases and the J gene lost 4 bases, with 18 bases spanning the gap. The CDR3 reads CAWRGGHYSGYGYTF. The DNA of the CDR3 is TGTGCCTGGAGAGGGGGACACTATTCGGGCTATGGCTACACCTTC.

This clone was counted many times. This chain links TRBV19 with TRBJ1-1; 9 nucleotides agree with TRBD1. With V trimmed by 5 bases and J by 3 bases, 4 bases remained unmatched. The CDR3 contains 14 residues. Per the germline V gene, CDR1 is LNHDA and CDR2 is SQIVND (reference sequence). CDR3 DNA sequence: TGTGCCAGTAGTCAGAGACAGGGGGACACTGAAGCTTTCTTT. This gives the protein CASSQRQGDTEAFF.